One and the same sample provided the 20 T cell receptor beta chains below, sequenced in a study of vaccination effects on CD4 cells after COVID-19. These receptors lack a known antigen. With the ViraFEST assay, the study expanded antigen-specific CD4+ T cells using viral peptide pools, then sequenced them. Cells that had been cultured for 10 days were the source of isolated CD4+ T cells. Either the BNT162b2 or mRNA-1273 vaccine was given to participants in two doses. The repertoire was sequenced with immunoSEQ multiplex PCR; TCRdb's copy has only in-frame clones and lacks some. The data contain fewer than 85,000 clones, around four fifths of them singletons. The input for sequencing was CD4+ T cells from PBMCs cultured with HCoV-OC43 spike peptides, taken after COVID-19 vaccination. Indicated subset: HCoV-OC43 spike overlapping peptide pool stimulation. Source of these receptors: a human donor who received a COVID-19 vaccine.

V and J are TRBV12-3 or TRBV12-4 and TRBJ1-2; 9 nucleotides line up with TRBD1. Losses at the gene ends were 6 bases for V and 4 bases for J; bases not matched to a gene: 0. The CDR3 has 12 residues. CDR3 DNA: TGTGCCAGCAGGACAGGGGGCTATGGCTACACCTTC. Translated: CASRTGGYGYTF.

This chain uses TRBV18 with TRBJ1-2; D uncertain. This CDR3 comprises 14 residues. The V end was cut by 2 bases, the J end by 2 bases, with 9 bases between. Germline CDR1 and CDR2: KGHSH and LQKENI. The CDR3, as DNA: TGTGCCAGCTCACCATGGACGGGAAACTATGGCTACACCTTC. Its translation: CASSPWTGNYGYTF.

Only a few counts were recorded for this clone. The genes are TRBV5-1 and TRBJ2-7, with a possible D match to TRBD2 (6 bases). The CDR3 is made up of 13 amino acids. V was pared by 1 base and J by 6 bases, with 11 bases between. Germline CDR1 and CDR2: SGHRS and YFSETQ. The CDR3 protein is CASSLWGAGEQYV. As DNA, the CDR3 is TGCGCCAGCAGCTTGTGGGGAGCGGGCGAGCAGTACGTC.

V is TRBV5-1 and J is TRBJ1-2; 10 nucleotides line up with TRBD1. The CDR3 consists of 15 residues. Germline V gives CDR1 SGHRS, CDR2 YFSETQ. V was clipped by 4 bases and J by 3 bases; unmatched bases: 6. CDR3: CASSVRQGADYGYTF. CDR3 nucleotides: TGCGCCAGCAGCGTCAGACAGGGGGCCGACTATGGCTACACCTTC.

The chain is built from TRBV6-2 or TRBV6-3 and TRBJ2-7; D call uncertain. V was clipped by 0 bases and J by 2 bases, with 20 bases between them. The CDR3 covers 18 residues. The germline V gene encodes CDR1 MNHEY and CDR2 SVGEGT. CDR3 sequence reads: CASSYSTTHEAQAYEQYV. CDR3 DNA sequence: TGTGCCAGCAGTTACTCGACCACCCACGAGGCTCAAGCCTACGAGCAGTACGTC.

The chain carries TRBV28 and TRBJ1-4; D possibly corresponds to TRBD1 (5 bases). V lost 4 bases to trimming and J lost 6 bases, with 12 bases between them. CDR1 is MDHEN, CDR2 SYDVKM, per germline. The CDR3 sequence is 14 residues long. The CDR3 nucleotides read TGTGCCAGCAGTTGGGGGGGGACGGATGAAAAACTGTTTTTT. As protein: CASSWGGTDEKLFF.

This sequence joins TRBV19 and TRBJ1-1, with D perhaps TRBD1 (6 bases). Deletions cut 10 bases from V and 3 bases from J, with 21 bases between. Germline lookup yields CDR1 LNHDA and CDR2 SQIVND (reference sequence). The CDR3 loop spans 15 amino acids. DNA for the CDR3: TGTGCCACCAGGGGCGGGAGGGGGGTATACACTGAAGCTTTCTTT. The encoded protein is CATRGGRGVYTEAFF.

The chain has TRBV4-1 and TRBJ2-5; D call uncertain. CDR1 is MGHRA, CDR2 YSYEKL, per germline. The length of the CDR3 is 13 residues. Trimming cost V 4 bases and J 4 bases, with 10 bases left between them. The CDR3 region is CASSPRMGETQYF. The CDR3 DNA sequence: TGCGCCAGCAGCCCCCGCATGGGAGAGACCCAGTACTTC.

This sequence joins TRBV28 and TRBJ1-1, with a tentative D call TRBD1 (6 bases). Deletions cut 3 bases from V and 4 bases from J, with 15 bases between. CDR1 is MDHEN, CDR2 SYDVKM, per germline. This CDR3 comprises 15 residues. The chain's CDR3 is CASSFQGGGSTEAFF. The CDR3, as DNA: TGTGCCAGCAGTTTCCAAGGGGGGGGGAGCACTGAAGCTTTCTTT.

The CDR3 loop reads CASSLDSPPEKLFF. Here the CDR3 DNA reads TGCGCCAGCAGCTTGGACAGCCCTCCTGAAAAACTGTTTTTT. V usage is TRBV5-1 and J usage is TRBJ1-4, with unresolved D. This CDR3 has 14 amino acids. Germline CDR1 and CDR2: SGHRS and YFSETQ. The V end was cut by 0 bases, the J end by 7 bases, with 10 bases between.

In regard to this clone: Without the conserved terminal phenylalanine or tryptophan, this CDR3 likely stems from a read error. The rearrangement joins TRBV24-1 to TRBJ1-2; D not certain. Trimming left V 2 bases short and J 8 bases short, with 5 bases between. From germline, CDR1 is KGHDR and CDR2 SFDVKD. The CDR3 covers 11 residues. In DNA form, the CDR3 reads TGTGCCACCAGTGATTATAGCGGCTACACCCTC. Translated: CATSDYSGYTL.

The CDR3 region is CASSFDAGELFF. CDR3 sequence (DNA): TGTGCCAGCAGCTTTGACGCCGGGGAGCTGTTTTTT. This rearrangement joins TRBV7-9 to TRBJ2-2, with unresolved D. The CDR3 sequence is 12 residues long. Germline lookup yields CDR1 SEHNR and CDR2 FQNEAQ (reference sequence). Trimming pared 3 bases from V and 6 bases from J, leaving 5 bases between.

On this clone itself: One end of the junction does not line up with germline, which may come from a read error. V and J are TRBV6-6 and TRBJ1-2; perhaps TRBD1 as D (6 bases). Germline V lookup: CDR1 MNHNY, CDR2 SVGAGI (reference sequence). This CDR3 has 17 amino acids. CDR3 sequence: CASSRDRKRSPNYGYTF. For the CDR3, the DNA is TGTGCCAGCAGCCGAGACAGGAAAAGAAGTCCTAATTATGGCTACACCTTC.

This clone has only a few counts. The chain carries TRBV6-5 and TRBJ2-1; the match to TRBD1 covers 7 bases. Germline V lookup: CDR1 MNHEY, CDR2 SVGAGI. The CDR3 contains 14 residues. V lost 6 bases, J lost 7 bases, and 9 bases stayed unmatched. The CDR3 DNA reads TGTGCCAGCAGGCAGACAGGGCCGCCTAATGAGCAGTTCTTC. It yields the protein CASRQTGPPNEQFF.

The chain couples TRBV6-1 to TRBJ2-7; TRBD1 is a possible D gene (6 bases). Germline V gives CDR1 MNHNS, CDR2 SASEGT. V shed 2 bases and J shed 4 bases, with 18 bases lying between them. CDR3 length: 16 residues. The CDR3 protein is CASSEILTGQSYEQYV. CDR3 DNA: TGTGCCAGCAGTGAAATTCTGACAGGACAATCTTACGAGCAGTACGTC.

The rearrangement joins TRBV30 to TRBJ1-1; D possibly corresponds to TRBD1 (6 bases). The CDR3 is 16 amino acids. Germline CDR1 is GTSNPN and CDR2 is SVGIG (reference sequence). The V gene lost 0 bases and the J gene lost 1 base, with 15 bases spanning the gap. The CDR3 protein is CAWSVLGGTGNTEAFF. The CDR3 region has the DNA TGTGCCTGGAGTGTATTAGGGGGGACGGGGAACACTGAAGCTTTCTTT. The variable domain in full, completed from reference TRBV30 and TRBJ1-1, reads SQTIHQWPATLVQPVGSPLSLECTVEGTSNPNLYWYRQAAGRGLQLLFYSVGIGQISSEVPQNLSASRPQDRQFILSSKKLLLSDSGFYLCAWSVLGGTGNTEAFFGQGTRLTVV.

The genes are TRBV11-1 and TRBJ1-5; D is ambiguous. Trimming stripped 5 bases from V and 7 bases from J, with 12 bases between. Per the germline V gene, CDR1 is SGHAT and CDR2 is FQDESV (reference sequence). This CDR3 contains 13 residues. The CDR3 sequence is CASSRLPGQPQHF. The CDR3 DNA reads TGTGCCAGCAGCCGTTTGCCCGGGCAGCCCCAGCATTTT. Combining the CDR3 with reference TRBV11-1 and TRBJ1-5 gives the whole variable domain EAEVAQSPRYKITEKSQAVAFWCDPISGHATLYWYRQILGQGPELLVQFQDESVVDDSQLPKDRFSAERLKGVDSTLKIQPAELGDSAMYLCASSRLPGQPQHFGDGTRLSIL.

The rearrangement uses TRBV19 and TRBJ2-5; D is ambiguous. V was cut by 2 bases and J by 1 base, with 11 bases left in between. In germline, CDR1 is LNHDA, CDR2 SQIVND (reference sequence). The CDR3 is 15 residues long. CDR3 in amino acids: CASSISVFSQETQYF. CDR3 nucleotides: TGTGCCAGTAGTATATCGGTGTTCTCCCAAGAGACCCAGTACTTC.

The chain couples TRBV6-5 to TRBJ2-1, with 8 bases identical to TRBD2. Germline loops: CDR1 MNHEY, CDR2 SVGAGI. CDR3 length: 15 amino acids. Trimming cost V 6 bases and J 8 bases; bases outside gene matches: 12. The CDR3 is CASRAGGAGVYEQFF. The CDR3 DNA reads TGTGCCAGCAGGGCGGGGGGCGCCGGGGTCTATGAGCAGTTCTTC.

V is TRBV6-6 and J is TRBJ1-5; TRBD1 matches at 9 bases. V was clipped by 5 bases and J by 6 bases; unmatched bases: 5. The V gene's germline CDR1 is MNHNY and CDR2 SVGAGI (reference sequence). CDR3 size: 14 residues. The CDR3 region is CASSQTGGSQPQHF. The DNA of the CDR3 is TGTGCCAGCAGTCAGACAGGGGGGAGTCAGCCCCAGCATTTT.